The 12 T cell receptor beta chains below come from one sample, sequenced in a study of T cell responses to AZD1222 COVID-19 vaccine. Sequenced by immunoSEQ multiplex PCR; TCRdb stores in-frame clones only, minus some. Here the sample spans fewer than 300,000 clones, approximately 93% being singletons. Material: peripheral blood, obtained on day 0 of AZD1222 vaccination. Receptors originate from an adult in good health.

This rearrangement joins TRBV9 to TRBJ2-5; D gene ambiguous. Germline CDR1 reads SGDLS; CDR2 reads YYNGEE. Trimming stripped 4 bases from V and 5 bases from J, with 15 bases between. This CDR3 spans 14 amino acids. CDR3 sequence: CASSSSVGSETQYF. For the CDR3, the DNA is TGTGCCAGCAGCTCTAGTGTAGGGTCGGAGACCCAGTACTTC.

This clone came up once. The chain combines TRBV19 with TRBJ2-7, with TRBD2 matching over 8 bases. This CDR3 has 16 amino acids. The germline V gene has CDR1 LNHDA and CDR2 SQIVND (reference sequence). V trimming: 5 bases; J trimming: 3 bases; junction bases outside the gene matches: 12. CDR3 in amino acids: CASSSTTSAGLYEQYF. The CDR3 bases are TGTGCCAGTAGTTCCACGACTAGCGCTGGCCTCTACGAGCAGTACTTC.

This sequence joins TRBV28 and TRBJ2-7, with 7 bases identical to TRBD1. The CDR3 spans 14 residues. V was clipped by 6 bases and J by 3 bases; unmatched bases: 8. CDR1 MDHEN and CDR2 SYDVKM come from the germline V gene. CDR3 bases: TGTGCCAGCAGGACAGGGAGTGGCCTCTACGAGCAGTACTTC. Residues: CASRTGSGLYEQYF.

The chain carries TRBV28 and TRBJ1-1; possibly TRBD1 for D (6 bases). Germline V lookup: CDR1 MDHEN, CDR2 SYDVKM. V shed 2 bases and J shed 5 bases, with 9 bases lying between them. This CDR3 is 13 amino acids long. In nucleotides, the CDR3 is TGTGCCAGCAGTTTAGCTAGGGGGACTGAAGCTTTCTTT. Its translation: CASSLARGTEAFF.

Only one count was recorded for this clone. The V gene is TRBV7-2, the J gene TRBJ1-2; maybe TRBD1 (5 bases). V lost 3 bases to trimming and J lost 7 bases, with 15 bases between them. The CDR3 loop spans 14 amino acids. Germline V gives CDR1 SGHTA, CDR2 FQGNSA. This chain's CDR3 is CASSLGPEGSGYTF. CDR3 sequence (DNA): TGTGCCAGCAGCTTGGGGCCGGAAGGGTCTGGCTACACCTTC.

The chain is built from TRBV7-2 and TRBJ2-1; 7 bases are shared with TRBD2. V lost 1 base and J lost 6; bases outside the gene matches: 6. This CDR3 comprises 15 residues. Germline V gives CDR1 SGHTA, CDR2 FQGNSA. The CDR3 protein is CASSLGREYGNEQFF. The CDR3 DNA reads TGTGCCAGCAGCTTAGGGCGGGAGTACGGCAATGAGCAGTTCTTC.

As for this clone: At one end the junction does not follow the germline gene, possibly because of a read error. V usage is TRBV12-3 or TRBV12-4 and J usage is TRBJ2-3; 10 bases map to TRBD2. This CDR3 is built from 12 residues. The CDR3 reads CASSSAAGGLDF. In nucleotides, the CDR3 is TGTGCCAGCAGCTCAGCAGCGGGGGGGCTGGATTTT.

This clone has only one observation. The CDR3 loop reads CASSAQGAGELFF. For the CDR3, the DNA is TGTGCCAGCAGTGCACAGGGGGCCGGGGAGCTGTTTTTT. The chain uses TRBV6-4 and TRBJ2-2, with 8 bases matching TRBD1. V trimming: 4 bases; J trimming: 6 bases; junction bases outside the gene matches: 1. The CDR3 is 13 amino acids. The germline gives CDR1 MRHNA, CDR2 SNTAGT.

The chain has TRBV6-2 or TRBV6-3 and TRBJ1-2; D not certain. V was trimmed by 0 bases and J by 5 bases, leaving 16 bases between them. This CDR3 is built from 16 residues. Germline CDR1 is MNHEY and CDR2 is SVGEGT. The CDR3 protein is CASSYSISSAKYGYTF. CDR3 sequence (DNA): TGTGCCAGCAGTTACTCGATCTCCAGCGCAAAGTATGGCTACACCTTC.

Here the CDR3 reads CASRGQALSTAYVGYTF. For the CDR3, the DNA is TGCGCCAGCAGGGGACAGGCCCTGTCGACGGCCTATGTGGGCTACACCTTC. V gene TRBV5-1 combines with J gene TRBJ1-2; 8 bases line up with TRBD1. CDR3 size: 17 residues. Germline assignment: CDR1 SGHRS and CDR2 YFSETQ. The V gene end was trimmed by 5 bases and the J gene end by 8 bases; junction bases not matched to a gene: 20. The variable domain in full, with the rest retrieved from reference TRBV5-1 and TRBJ1-2, is KAGVTQTPRYLIKTRGQQVTLSCSPISGHRSVSWYQQTPGQGLQFLFEYFSETQRNKGNFPGRFSGRQFSNSRSEMNVSTLELGDSALYLCASRGQALSTAYVGYTFGSGTRLTVV.

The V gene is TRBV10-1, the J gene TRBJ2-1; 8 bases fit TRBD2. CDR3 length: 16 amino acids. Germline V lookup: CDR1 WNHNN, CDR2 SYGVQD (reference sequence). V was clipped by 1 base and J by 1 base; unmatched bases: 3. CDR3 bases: TGCGCCAGCAGTGAGTTTGAGCGGGGGTCCTACAATGAGCAGTTCTTC. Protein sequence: CASSEFERGSYNEQFF.

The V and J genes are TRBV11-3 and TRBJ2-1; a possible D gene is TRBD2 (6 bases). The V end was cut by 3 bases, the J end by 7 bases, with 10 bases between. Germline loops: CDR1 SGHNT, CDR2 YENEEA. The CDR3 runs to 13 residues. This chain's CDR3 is CASSFGGNNEQFF. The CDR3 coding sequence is TGTGCCAGCAGCTTTGGAGGGAATAATGAGCAGTTCTTC.